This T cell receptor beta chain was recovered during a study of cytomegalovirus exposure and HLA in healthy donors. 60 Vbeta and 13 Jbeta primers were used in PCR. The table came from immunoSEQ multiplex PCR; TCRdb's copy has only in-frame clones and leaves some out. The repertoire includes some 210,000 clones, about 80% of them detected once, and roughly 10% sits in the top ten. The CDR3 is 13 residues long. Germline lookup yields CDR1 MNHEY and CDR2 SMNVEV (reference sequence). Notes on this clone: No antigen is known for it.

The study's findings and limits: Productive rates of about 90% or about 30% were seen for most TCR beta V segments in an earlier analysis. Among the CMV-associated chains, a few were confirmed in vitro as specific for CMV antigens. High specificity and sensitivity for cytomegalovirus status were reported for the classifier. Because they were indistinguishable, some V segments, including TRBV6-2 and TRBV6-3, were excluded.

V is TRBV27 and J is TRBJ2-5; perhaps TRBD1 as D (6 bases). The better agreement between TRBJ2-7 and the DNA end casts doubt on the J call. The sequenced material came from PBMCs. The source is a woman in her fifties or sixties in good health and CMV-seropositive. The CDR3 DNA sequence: TGTGCCAGCAGTATGGACAGTGGCTACGAGCAGTACTTC. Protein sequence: CASSMDSGYEQYF.